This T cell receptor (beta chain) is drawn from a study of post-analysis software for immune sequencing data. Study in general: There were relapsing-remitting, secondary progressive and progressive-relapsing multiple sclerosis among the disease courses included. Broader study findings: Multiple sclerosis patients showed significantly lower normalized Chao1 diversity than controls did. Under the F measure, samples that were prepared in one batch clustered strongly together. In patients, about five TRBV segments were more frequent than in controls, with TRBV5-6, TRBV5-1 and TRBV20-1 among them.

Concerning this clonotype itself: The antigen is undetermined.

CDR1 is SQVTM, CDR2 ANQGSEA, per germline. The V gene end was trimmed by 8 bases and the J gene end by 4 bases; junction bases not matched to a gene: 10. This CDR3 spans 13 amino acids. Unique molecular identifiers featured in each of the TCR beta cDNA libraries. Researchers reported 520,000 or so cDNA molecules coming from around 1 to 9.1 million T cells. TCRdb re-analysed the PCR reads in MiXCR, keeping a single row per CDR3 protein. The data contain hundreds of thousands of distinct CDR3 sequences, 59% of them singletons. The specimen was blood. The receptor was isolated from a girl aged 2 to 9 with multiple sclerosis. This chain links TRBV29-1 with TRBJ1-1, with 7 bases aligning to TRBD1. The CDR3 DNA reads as TGCAGCACTGGGAGGGGGCGATCCACTGAAGCTTTCTTT. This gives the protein CSTGRGRSTEAFF. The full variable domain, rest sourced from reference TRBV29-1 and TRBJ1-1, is SAVISQKPSRDICQRGTSLTIQCQVDSQVTMMFWYRQQPGQSLTLIATANQGSEATYESGFVIDKFPISRPNLTFSTLTVSNMSPEDSSIYLCSTGRGRSTEAFFGQGTRLTVV.